One T cell receptor (beta chain) is described in this entry. At one end the junction does not follow the germline gene, possibly because of a read error. The data belong to a study of T cells in Graves' hyperthyroidism and ophthalmopathy. Regions amplified from RNA transcripts were the TCR beta CDR3 regions. RT-PCR in the first round (using the HTBI primer set) targeted the TCR CDR3. TCRdb re-analysed the multiplex PCR reads in MiXCR, keeping a single row per CDR3 protein. This sample carries 800,000 or so distinct CDR3 sequences, roughly 37% of them seen once, and the ten largest clones take around 9.3%. This receptor was obtained from a man between 18 and 35 years old with Graves' hyperthyroidism. The sequenced sample was blood.

This chain's CDR3 is CASSLSSGGKQPQHF. The CDR3 DNA sequence: TGTGCCAGCAGCCTTTCGTCAGGGGGCAAGCAGCCCCAGCATTTT. The rearrangement links TRBV11-2 to TRBJ1-5, with 8 bases matching TRBD1. Germline V CDR1 and CDR2: SGHAT, FQNNGV. The CDR3 contains 15 residues.